This T cell receptor (beta chain) was observed in a study of long-term antiretroviral therapy in people with HIV. Turning to the study itself: Sampling started about a decade before the 2015 immediate-ART recommendation.

Study-wide points: ART adherence, viral resistance and therapy changes went unrecorded. Pre-ART clonal expansions dominated every time point's repertoire.

There was at least one pre-ART PBMC sample for each donor, plus at least two post-ART PBMC samples. About this clone itself: Its matching antigen is unknown.

Germline trimming cut 5 bases from V and 2 bases from J; bases unmatched to any gene: 8. The CDR3 spans 15 residues. Germline CDR1 reads SGHTA; CDR2 reads FQGNSA. Researchers ran immunoSEQ v3.0 at survey level. Produced via immunoSEQ multiplex PCR; TCRdb's table is partial and in-frame only. The sample has 42,000 or so clones, more than 80% seen once. This chain links TRBV7-2 with TRBJ2-5, with 7 nucleotides matching TRBD1. The sequence derives from a woman in her fifties or sixties with HIV. The source material was unsorted PBMCs, sampled 3.1 years after starting antiretroviral therapy. The chain's CDR3 is CASSHSRDRQETQYF. The CDR3 DNA reads TGTGCCAGCAGCCACAGCCGGGACAGACAAGAGACCCAGTACTTC.